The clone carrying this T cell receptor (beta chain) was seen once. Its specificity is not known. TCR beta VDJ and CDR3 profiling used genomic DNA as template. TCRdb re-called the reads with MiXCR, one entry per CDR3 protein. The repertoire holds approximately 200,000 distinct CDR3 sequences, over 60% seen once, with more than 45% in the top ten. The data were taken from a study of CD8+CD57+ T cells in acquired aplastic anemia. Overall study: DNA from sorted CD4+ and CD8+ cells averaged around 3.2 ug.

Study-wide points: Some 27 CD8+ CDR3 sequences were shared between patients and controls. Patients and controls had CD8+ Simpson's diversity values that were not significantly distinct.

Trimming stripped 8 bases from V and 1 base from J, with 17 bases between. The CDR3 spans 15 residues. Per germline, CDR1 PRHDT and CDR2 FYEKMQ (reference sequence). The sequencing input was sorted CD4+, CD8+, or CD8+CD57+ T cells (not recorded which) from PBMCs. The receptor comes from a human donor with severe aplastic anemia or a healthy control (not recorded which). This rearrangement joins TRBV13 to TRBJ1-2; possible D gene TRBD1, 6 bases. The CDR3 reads CASQLRGRNNYGYTF. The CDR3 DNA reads TGTGCCAGCCAACTAAGGGGGAGAAATAACTATGGCTACACCTTC. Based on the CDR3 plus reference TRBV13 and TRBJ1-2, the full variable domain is AAGVIQSPRHLIKEKRETATLKCYPIPRHDTVYWYQQGPGQDPQFLISFYEKMQSDKGSIPDRFSAQQFSDYHSELNMSSLELGDSALYFCASQLRGRNNYGYTFGSGTRLTVV.